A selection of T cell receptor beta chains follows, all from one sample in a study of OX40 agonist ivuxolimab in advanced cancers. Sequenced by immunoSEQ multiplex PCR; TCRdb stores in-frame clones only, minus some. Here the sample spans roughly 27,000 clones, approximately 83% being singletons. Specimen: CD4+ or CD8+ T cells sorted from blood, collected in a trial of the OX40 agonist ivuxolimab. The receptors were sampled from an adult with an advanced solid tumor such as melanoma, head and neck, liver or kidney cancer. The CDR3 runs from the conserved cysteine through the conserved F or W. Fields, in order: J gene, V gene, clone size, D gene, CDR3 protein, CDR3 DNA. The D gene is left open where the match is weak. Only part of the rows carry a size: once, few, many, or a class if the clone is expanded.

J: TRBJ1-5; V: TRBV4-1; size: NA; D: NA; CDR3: CASSPSGGNQPQHF; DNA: TGCGCCAGCAGCCCGTCAGGTGGGAATCAGCCCCAGCATTTT
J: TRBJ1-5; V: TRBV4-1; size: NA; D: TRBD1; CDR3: CASSQIYLRGGNNQPQHF; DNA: TGCGCCAGCAGCCAAATATATCTCCGAGGGGGCAATAATCAGCCCCAGCATTTT
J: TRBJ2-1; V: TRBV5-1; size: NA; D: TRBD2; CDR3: CASSYGTSGSYNEQFF; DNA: TGCGCCAGCAGCTATGGGACTAGCGGTTCCTACAATGAGCAGTTCTTC
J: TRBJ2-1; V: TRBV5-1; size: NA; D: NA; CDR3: CASSLAAGTLNEQFF; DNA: TGCGCCAGCAGCTTGGCAGCAGGGACCCTCAATGAGCAGTTCTTC
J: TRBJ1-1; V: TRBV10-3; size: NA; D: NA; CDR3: CAISESSIEAFF; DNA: TGTGCCATCAGTGAGAGTTCAATTGAAGCTTTCTTT
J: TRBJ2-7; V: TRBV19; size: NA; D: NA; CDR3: CASSIGQGYEQYF; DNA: TGTGCCAGTAGTATCGGGCAGGGGTACGAGCAGTACTTC
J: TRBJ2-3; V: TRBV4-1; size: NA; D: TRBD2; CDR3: CASSHRTSGAADTQYF; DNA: TGCGCCAGCAGCCACCGGACTAGCGGGGCGGCAGATACGCAGTATTTT
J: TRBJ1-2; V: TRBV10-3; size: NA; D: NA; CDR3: CAIFAGGSYGYTF; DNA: TGTGCCATCTTTGCGGGGGGGTCCTATGGCTACACCTTC
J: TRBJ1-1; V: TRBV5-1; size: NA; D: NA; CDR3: CASSPVGGTEAFF; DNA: TGCGCCAGCAGCCCAGTAGGGGGAACTGAAGCTTTCTTT
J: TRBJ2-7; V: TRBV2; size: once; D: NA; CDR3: CASYLHEQYF; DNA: TGTGCCAGCTACCTACACGAGCAGTACTTC
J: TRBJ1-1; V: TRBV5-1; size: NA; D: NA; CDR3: CASSLAFGRVNTEAFF; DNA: TGCGCCAGCAGCTTGGCGTTTGGACGGGTGAACACTGAAGCTTTCTTT
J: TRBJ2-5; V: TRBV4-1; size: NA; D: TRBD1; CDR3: CASSPIQGAEETQYF; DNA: TGCGCCAGCAGCCCAATACAGGGGGCTGAGGAGACCCAGTACTTC
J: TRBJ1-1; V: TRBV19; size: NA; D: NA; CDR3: CASSTSGSGTEAFF; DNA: TGTGCCAGTAGTACCTCAGGGTCGGGCACTGAAGCTTTCTTT
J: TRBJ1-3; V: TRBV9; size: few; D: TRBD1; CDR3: CASSPTGGTGNTIYF; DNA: TGTGCCAGCAGCCCGACAGGGGGAACTGGAAACACCATATATTTT
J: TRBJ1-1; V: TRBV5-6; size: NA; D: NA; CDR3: CASSSKTVYTEAFF; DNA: TGTGCCAGCAGCTCGAAGACAGTCTACACTGAAGCTTTCTTT
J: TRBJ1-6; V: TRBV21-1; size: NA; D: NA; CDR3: CASSKAPPPGCWYNSPLHF; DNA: TGTGCCAGCAGCAAAGCGCCGCCGCCGGGATGTTGGTATAATTCACCCCTCCACTTT
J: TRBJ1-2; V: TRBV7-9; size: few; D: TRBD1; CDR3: CASSGQGLLGYTF; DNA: TGTGCCAGCAGCGGACAGGGCCTTCTTGGCTACACCTTC
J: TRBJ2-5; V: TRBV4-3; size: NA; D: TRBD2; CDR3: CASSQGPLGSGGQETQYF; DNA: TGCGCCAGCAGCCAAGGTCCCCTTGGGAGCGGGGGACAAGAGACCCAGTACTTC
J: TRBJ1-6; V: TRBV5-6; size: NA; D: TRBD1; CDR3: CASSLQGRIYNSPLHF; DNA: TGTGCCAGCAGCTTACAGGGGAGGATCTATAATTCACCCCTCCACTTT
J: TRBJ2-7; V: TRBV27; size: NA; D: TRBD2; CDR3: CASSQRGVFHEQYF; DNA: TGTGCCAGCAGCCAGCGGGGGGTGTTCCACGAGCAGTACTTC
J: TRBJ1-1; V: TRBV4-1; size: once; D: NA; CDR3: CASSQDQERLNTEAFF; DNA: TGCGCCAGCAGCCAAGATCAGGAACGGTTGAACACTGAAGCTTTCTTT
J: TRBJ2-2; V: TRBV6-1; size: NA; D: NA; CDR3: CASTPANTGELFF; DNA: TGTGCCAGCACTCCCGCGAACACCGGGGAGCTGTTTTTT
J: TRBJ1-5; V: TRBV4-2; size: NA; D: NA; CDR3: CASSQDGGSNQPQHF; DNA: TGTGCCAGCAGCCAAGATGGGGGAAGCAATCAGCCCCAGCATTTT
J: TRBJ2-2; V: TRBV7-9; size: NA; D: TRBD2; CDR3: CASSYPSGGAHGELFF; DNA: TGTGCCAGCAGCTACCCTAGCGGGGGGGCTCACGGGGAGCTGTTTTTT
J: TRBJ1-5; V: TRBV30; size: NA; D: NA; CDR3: CAWSVGGYQPQHF; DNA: TGTGCCTGGAGTGTGGGGGGGTATCAGCCCCAGCATTTT
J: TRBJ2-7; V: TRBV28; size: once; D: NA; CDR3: CASSLYRGRSSYEQYF; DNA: TGTGCCAGCAGTTTATATAGGGGGAGGTCCTCTTACGAGCAGTACTTC
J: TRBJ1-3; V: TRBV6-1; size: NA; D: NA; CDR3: CASSELPNIRISGNTIYF; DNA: TGTGCCAGCAGTGAGTTACCCAATATTAGGATCTCTGGAAACACCATATATTTT
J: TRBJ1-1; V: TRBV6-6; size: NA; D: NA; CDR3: CASSPPSTTEAFF; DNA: TGTGCCAGCAGTCCCCCGTCAACGACTGAAGCTTTCTTT
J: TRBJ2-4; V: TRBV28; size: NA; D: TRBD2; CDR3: CASDVGGRGAVGNIQYF; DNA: TGTGCCAGCGACGTGGGGGGGAGGGGAGCGGTGGGAAACATTCAGTACTTC
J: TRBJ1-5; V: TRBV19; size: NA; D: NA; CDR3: CASSIGVGRNVFNQPQHF; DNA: TGTGCCAGTAGTATAGGGGTAGGGCGGAACGTTTTCAATCAGCCCCAGCATTTT
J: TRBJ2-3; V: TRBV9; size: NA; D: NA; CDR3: CASSVSLGGGTDTQYF; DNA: TGTGCCAGCAGCGTGTCTTTGGGCGGGGGCACAGATACGCAGTATTTT
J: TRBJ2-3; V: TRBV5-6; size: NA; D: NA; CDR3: CASSAETRDLTDTQYF; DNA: TGTGCCAGCAGCGCCGAAACTAGAGATCTGACAGATACGCAGTATTTT
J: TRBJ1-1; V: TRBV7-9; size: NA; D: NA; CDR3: CASSFGTEAFF; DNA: TGTGCCAGCAGCTTTGGTACTGAAGCTTTCTTT
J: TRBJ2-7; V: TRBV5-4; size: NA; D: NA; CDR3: CASTNRQESSYEQYF; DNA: TGTGCCAGCACCAACAGACAGGAGAGCTCCTACGAGCAGTACTTC
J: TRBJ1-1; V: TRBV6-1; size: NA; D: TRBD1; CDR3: CASSVVTGDTEAFF; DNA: TGTGCCAGCAGTGTTGTGACAGGGGACACTGAAGCTTTCTTT
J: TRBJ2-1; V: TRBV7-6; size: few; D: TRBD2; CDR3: CASSAGVAGGFSYNEQFF; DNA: TGTGCCAGCAGCGCAGGAGTCGCGGGGGGCTTCTCCTACAATGAGCAGTTCTTC
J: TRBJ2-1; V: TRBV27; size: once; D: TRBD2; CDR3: CASSFGSGGAFEGEQFF; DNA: TGTGCCAGCAGTTTTGGTAGCGGGGGGGCCTTTGAGGGTGAGCAGTTCTTC
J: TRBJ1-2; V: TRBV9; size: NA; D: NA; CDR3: CASSVPQDGLYGYTF; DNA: TGTGCCAGCAGCGTTCCCCAGGACGGCTTATATGGCTACACCTTC
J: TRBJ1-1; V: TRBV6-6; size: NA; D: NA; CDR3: CASSPGGEIEAFF; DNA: TGTGCCAGCAGTCCCGGGGGCGAGATTGAAGCTTTCTTT
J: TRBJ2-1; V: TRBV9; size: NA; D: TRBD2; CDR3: CASSVGTSGYNEQFF; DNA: TGTGCCAGCAGCGTAGGGACTAGCGGCTACAATGAGCAGTTCTTC
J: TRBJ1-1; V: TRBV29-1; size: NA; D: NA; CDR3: CSVEDGDTEAFF; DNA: TGCAGCGTTGAGGACGGGGACACTGAAGCTTTCTTT
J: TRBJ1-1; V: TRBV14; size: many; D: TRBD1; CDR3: CASSQAIRGTEAFF; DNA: TGTGCCAGCAGCCAAGCCATCAGGGGGACTGAAGCTTTCTTT
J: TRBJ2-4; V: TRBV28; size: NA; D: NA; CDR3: CASSYRGLAKNIQYF; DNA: TGTGCCAGCAGTTACCGGGGCCTAGCCAAAAACATTCAGTACTTC
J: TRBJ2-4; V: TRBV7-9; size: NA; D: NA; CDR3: CASSSPGRAKNIQYF; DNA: TGTGCCAGCAGCTCCCCGGGGAGAGCTAAAAACATTCAGTACTTC
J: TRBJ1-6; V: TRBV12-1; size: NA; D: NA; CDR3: CARRDSYNSPLHF; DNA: TGTGCCAGACGGGACTCCTATAATTCACCCCTCCACTTT
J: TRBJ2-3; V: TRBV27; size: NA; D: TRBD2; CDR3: CASRASGGYTDTQYF; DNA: TGTGCCAGCAGGGCTAGCGGGGGTTACACAGATACGCAGTATTTT
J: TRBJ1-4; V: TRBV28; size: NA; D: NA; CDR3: CASRRPGVGEKLFF; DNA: TGTGCCAGCAGGCGGCCAGGGGTTGGGGAAAAACTGTTTTTT
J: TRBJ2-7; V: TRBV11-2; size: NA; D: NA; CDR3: CASSPHRMDEQYF; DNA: TGTGCCAGCAGCCCGCATAGAATGGACGAGCAGTACTTC
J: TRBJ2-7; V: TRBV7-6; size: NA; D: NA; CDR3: CASSSRDSYEQYF; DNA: TGTGCCAGCAGCTCCAGGGACTCCTACGAGCAGTACTTC
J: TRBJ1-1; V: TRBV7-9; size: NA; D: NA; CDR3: CASTQSGNTEAFF; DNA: TGTGCCAGCACTCAGTCGGGGAACACTGAAGCTTTCTTT
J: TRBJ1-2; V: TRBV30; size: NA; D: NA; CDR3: CAWGPGMMRGYTF; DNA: TGTGCCTGGGGTCCGGGGATGATGAGAGGCTACACCTTC
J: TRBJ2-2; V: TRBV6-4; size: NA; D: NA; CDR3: CASSRDNTGELFF; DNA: TGTGCCAGCAGTCGGGACAACACCGGGGAGCTGTTTTTT
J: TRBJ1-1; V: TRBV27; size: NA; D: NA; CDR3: CASRTGYTEAFF; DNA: TGTGCCAGCCGAACAGGGTATACTGAAGCTTTCTTT
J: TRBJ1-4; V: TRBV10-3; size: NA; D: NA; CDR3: CAISDPVSDNLGNNEKLFF; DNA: TGTGCCATCAGTGATCCGGTGTCAGACAACCTCGGGAATAATGAAAAACTGTTTTTT
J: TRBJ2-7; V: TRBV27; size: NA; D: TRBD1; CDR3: CASSVSGGVYEQYF; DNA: TGTGCCAGCAGCGTTTCAGGGGGCGTCTACGAGCAGTACTTC
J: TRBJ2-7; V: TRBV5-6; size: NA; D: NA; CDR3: CASSMRVRTVDEQYF; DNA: TGTGCCAGCAGCATGCGGGTTCGGACAGTCGACGAGCAGTACTTC
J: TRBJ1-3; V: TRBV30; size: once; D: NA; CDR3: CAWSVSWGDTIYF; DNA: TGTGCCTGGAGTGTATCCTGGGGGGACACCATATATTTT
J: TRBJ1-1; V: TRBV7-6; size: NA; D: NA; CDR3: CASSQLLLGNTEAFF; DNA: TGTGCCAGCAGCCAACTACTACTAGGGAACACTGAAGCTTTCTTT
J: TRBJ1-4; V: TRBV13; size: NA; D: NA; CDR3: CASSGPVDEKLFF; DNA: TGTGCCAGCAGCGGGCCCGTGGATGAAAAACTGTTTTTT
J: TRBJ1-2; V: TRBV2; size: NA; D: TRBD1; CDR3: CASSERGTGAGGYTF; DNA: TGTGCCAGCAGTGAAAGGGGGACAGGGGCGGGTGGCTACACCTTC